These T cell receptor beta chains were read from a single sample in a study of Ad26.COV2.S vaccination and SARS-CoV-2 variants. Sequenced by immunoSEQ multiplex PCR; TCRdb stores in-frame clones only, minus some. The sample includes about 320,000 clones, almost 90% of them seen just once. Specimen: peripheral blood, collected in a trial of Ad26.COV2.S vaccine versus placebo. The receptors shown here come from a person aged 18-65 years who received the Ad26.COV2.S COVID-19 vaccine or a placebo. Each CDR3 is given with its conserved first and last residue. The D gene is left open where the match is weak. Where a row states a size, it is once, few, many or the class of an expanded clone; other rows omit it.

v_call	d_call	j_call	clone_size	cdr3_aa	cdr3_nt
TRBV14	.	TRBJ1-1	.	CASSPLGGSTEAFF	TGTGCCAGCAGCCCTTTGGGAGGGTCCACTGAAGCTTTCTTT
TRBV4-1	.	TRBJ1-6	.	CASSQGGIRGTNSPLHF	TGCGCCAGCAGCCAAGGGGGGATACGGGGAACAAATTCACCCCTCCACTTT
TRBV4-1	TRBD1	TRBJ2-2	.	CASSPRDRETGELFF	TGCGCCAGCAGCCCCCGGGACAGGGAGACCGGGGAGCTGTTTTTT
TRBV6-2/TRBV6-3	.	TRBJ1-2	.	CASSYAGYGYTF	TGTGCCAGCAGTTACGCGGGCTATGGCTACACCTTC
TRBV7-9	.	TRBJ1-2	.	CASSSPRGTNYGYTF	TGTGCCAGCAGCTCGCCCAGGGGAACGAACTATGGCTACACCTTC
TRBV4-3	.	TRBJ2-5	.	CASSQDQGYETQYF	TGCGCCAGCAGCCAAGATCAAGGGTACGAGACCCAGTACTTC
TRBV6-1	.	TRBJ1-5	.	CASSEGGLGAVKPQHF	TGTGCCAGCAGTGAGGGGGGACTTGGAGCAGTTAAGCCCCAGCATTTT
TRBV5-1	TRBD1	TRBJ2-3	.	CASFPGQGTDTQYF	TGCGCCAGCTTTCCGGGACAGGGCACAGATACGCAGTATTTT
TRBV4-1	TRBD1	TRBJ1-1	once	CASSHPRTGTGGSGTEAFF	TGCGCCAGCAGCCATCCTCGCACCGGGACAGGGGGCAGTGGCACTGAAGCTTTCTTT
TRBV7-9	TRBD1	TRBJ1-1	few	CASSSDRVRGEAFF	TGTGCCAGCAGCTCAGACAGGGTGAGAGGTGAAGCTTTCTTT
TRBV4-3	.	TRBJ1-2	.	CASSQDLGGLVRNGYTF	TGCGCCAGCAGCCAAGATCTGGGGGGGCTGGTGAGGAATGGCTACACCTTC
TRBV7-9	TRBD2	TRBJ2-1	.	CASSPPYAGEINEQFF	TGTGCCAGCAGCCCACCTTACGCGGGGGAGATCAATGAGCAGTTCTTC
TRBV25-1	.	TRBJ1-6	.	CASLPRGGYSPLHF	TGTGCCAGCCTCCCCCGCGGGGGGTATTCACCCCTCCACTTT
TRBV6-2/TRBV6-3	.	TRBJ1-2	once	CASSYSGFYGYTF	TGTGCCAGCAGTTACTCGGGATTCTATGGCTACACCTTC
TRBV2	.	TRBJ1-1	.	CASRSGPLSLVTEAFF	TGTGCCAGCAGATCAGGGCCCCTTAGTTTAGTCACTGAAGCTTTCTTT
TRBV7-9	TRBD1	TRBJ2-7	few	CASSLVSRQGFYEQYF	TGTGCCAGCAGCTTAGTGTCGAGACAGGGTTTCTACGAGCAGTACTTC
TRBV27	TRBD1	TRBJ1-1	.	CASSPRRDRGSPREAFF	TGTGCCAGCAGTCCGCGCCGGGACAGGGGAAGCCCCCGAGAGGCTTTCTTT
TRBV5-6	.	TRBJ2-2	.	CASSFGNTGELFF	TGTGCCAGCAGCTTTGGAAACACCGGGGAGCTGTTTTTT
TRBV4-3	.	TRBJ1-2	once	CASSRTENYGYTF	TGCGCCAGCAGCCGGACGGAAAACTATGGCTACACCTTC
TRBV7-3	.	TRBJ1-2	.	CASSPRRGMHGYTF	TGTGCCAGCAGCCCCCGGCGAGGGATGCATGGCTACACCTTC
TRBV11-2	.	TRBJ1-6	.	CASSNSGSPLHF	TGTGCCAGCAGCAACTCGGGCTCACCCCTCCACTTT
TRBV7-2	.	TRBJ1-1	once	CASSFTTVMNTEAFF	TGTGCCAGCAGCTTTACGACAGTCATGAACACTGAAGCTTTCTTT
TRBV3-1/TRBV3-2	TRBD2	TRBJ2-2	.	CASSRPRGENTGELFF	TGTGCCAGCAGCCGACCCCGGGGGGAGAACACCGGGGAGCTGTTTTTT
TRBV7-2	.	TRBJ2-4	.	CASSLGVGGAKNIQYF	TGTGCCAGCAGCTTAGGGGTCGGGGGTGCCAAAAACATTCAGTACTTC
TRBV6-4	TRBD2	TRBJ2-1	once	CASSEFGTSGANEQFF	TGTGCCAGCAGTGAGTTTGGGACTAGCGGAGCCAATGAGCAGTTCTTC
TRBV6-2/TRBV6-3	.	TRBJ2-1	.	CASSSFLPQGLNFNYEQFF	TGTGCCAGCAGTTCTTTTTTACCCCAGGGACTTAATTTCAACTATGAGCAGTTCTTC
TRBV18	.	TRBJ1-1	.	CASSPRGLGVDTEAFF	TGTGCCAGCTCACCCCGAGGGTTAGGAGTGGACACTGAAGCTTTCTTT
TRBV5-1	.	TRBJ2-6	.	CASSLGGSLGSGANVLTF	TGCGCCAGCAGCTTAGGAGGATCATTAGGCTCTGGGGCCAACGTCCTGACTTTC
TRBV10-3	.	TRBJ1-5	once	CATAGTQIGQPQHF	TGTGCCACCGCCGGGACACAGATAGGTCAGCCCCAGCATTTT
TRBV5-3	.	TRBJ2-6	.	CARSLDSSGANVLTF	TGTGCCAGAAGCTTGGACAGCTCTGGGGCCAACGTCCTGACTTTC
TRBV6-5	TRBD1	TRBJ2-1	few	CASSYGGQGDGNEQFF	TGTGCCAGCAGTTACGGCGGACAGGGGGATGGTAATGAGCAGTTCTTC
TRBV5-1	.	TRBJ2-1	.	CASESGPSYNEQFF	TGCGCCAGCGAGAGCGGGCCCTCCTACAATGAGCAGTTCTTC
TRBV4-2	.	TRBJ1-6	.	CASSQDPGIYNSPLHF	TGTGCCAGCAGCCAAGATCCGGGGATCTATAATTCACCCCTCCACTTT
TRBV19	.	TRBJ1-1	.	CASSTDRNTEAFF	TGTGCCAGTAGCACCGACAGGAACACTGAAGCTTTCTTT
TRBV4-1	.	TRBJ1-1	.	CASSQSQINTEAFF	TGCGCCAGCAGCCAAAGCCAGATTAACACTGAAGCTTTCTTT
TRBV5-1	.	TRBJ2-2	.	CASSLAGGSRNTGELFF	TGCGCCAGCAGCTTGGCCGGAGGGAGTAGGAACACCGGGGAGCTGTTTTTT
TRBV3-1/TRBV3-2	.	TRBJ1-2	.	CASSHPRGRGYTF	TGTGCCAGCAGCCACCCCCGGGGACGGGGCTACACCTTC
TRBV6-6	TRBD1	TRBJ1-4	.	CASSYAGTGDEKLFF	TGTGCCAGCAGTTACGCCGGGACAGGGGACGAAAAACTGTTTTTT
TRBV11-2	TRBD1	TRBJ2-7	.	CASSLGPMTGYEQYF	TGTGCCAGCAGCTTAGGCCCCATGACAGGGTACGAGCAGTACTTC
TRBV7-8	TRBD1	TRBJ2-1	.	CASSSETGVNEQFF	TGTGCCAGCAGCTCCGAGACAGGGGTCAATGAGCAGTTCTTC
TRBV4-3	.	TRBJ1-1	.	CASSQKLKGSHDNEAFF	TGCGCCAGCAGCCAAAAGCTGAAGGGTAGCCATGACAATGAAGCTTTCTTT
TRBV7-2	.	TRBJ1-3	.	CASSPRGPSGNTIYF	TGTGCCAGCAGCCCCCGGGGGCCGAGCGGAAACACCATATATTTT
TRBV12-5	.	TRBJ2-2	.	CASGLPPRGTGELFF	TGTGCTAGTGGTTTGCCCCCCAGGGGCACCGGGGAGCTGTTTTTT
TRBV7-9	.	TRBJ1-4	.	CASSLAAAWAEKLFF	TGTGCCAGCAGCTTAGCGGCGGCGTGGGCCGAAAAACTGTTTTTT
TRBV13	TRBD2	TRBJ2-3	.	CASSPLGGGTDTQYF	TGTGCCAGCAGCCCCCTGGGGGGAGGGACAGATACGCAGTATTTT
TRBV6-1	.	TRBJ1-1	once	CASSEGRVNTEAFF	TGTGCCAGCAGTGAAGGGCGGGTGAACACTGAAGCTTTCTTT
TRBV7-2	.	TRBJ1-2	once	CASSLIGVRGYTF	TGTGCCAGCAGCTTAATCGGGGTGAGGGGCTACACCTTC
TRBV5-6	.	TRBJ2-7	.	CASSYRGNYEQYF	TGTGCCAGCAGCTACCGGGGTAACTACGAGCAGTACTTC
TRBV2	.	TRBJ1-1	few	CASSPERSRNTEAFF	TGTGCCAGCAGCCCAGAAAGGTCCCGGAACACTGAAGCTTTCTTT
TRBV4-1	.	TRBJ2-5	.	CASSQSRVGSFLRETQYF	TGCGCCAGCAGCCAAAGTAGGGTGGGGTCGTTTCTCCGAGAGACCCAGTACTTC
TRBV12-3/TRBV12-4	.	TRBJ1-2	.	CASSMTVYGYTF	TGTGCCAGCAGTATGACAGTCTATGGCTACACCTTC
TRBV19	.	TRBJ1-1	few	CASSIIQGNTEAFF	TGTGCCAGTAGTATTATTCAGGGGAACACTGAAGCTTTCTTT
TRBV19	.	TRBJ1-5	.	CASSIPAAGFGSNQPQHF	TGTGCCAGTAGTATTCCTGCTGCAGGGTTCGGGAGCAATCAGCCCCAGCATTTT
TRBV4-1	.	TRBJ2-3	.	CASSQNPGQRRVTDTQYF	TGCGCCAGCAGCCAAAACCCGGGACAGAGGAGGGTGACAGATACGCAGTATTTT
TRBV19	.	TRBJ1-4	.	CASNRPGGNEKLFF	TGTGCCAGTAACCGCCCGGGTGGAAATGAAAAACTGTTTTTT
TRBV4-3	.	TRBJ1-2	.	CASSQDRSRADGYTF	TGCGCCAGCAGCCAAGATCGATCCAGGGCTGATGGCTACACCTTC
TRBV3-1/TRBV3-2	.	TRBJ1-2	few	CASSQVEGNYGYTF	TGTGCCAGCAGCCAAGTGGAGGGAAACTATGGCTACACCTTC
TRBV7-9	.	TRBJ2-7	.	CASSLDLYEQYF	TGTGCCAGCAGCTTAGACCTCTACGAGCAGTACTTC
TRBV6-5	.	TRBJ1-2	.	CASSPGRYYGYTF	TGTGCCAGCAGTCCTGGCCGTTACTATGGCTACACCTTC
TRBV3-1/TRBV3-2	TRBD1	TRBJ1-1	.	CASRISRGQGAEAFF	TGTGCCAGCAGAATATCTCGGGGACAGGGGGCGGAAGCTTTCTTT